This TCR beta chain derives from a study of blood T cell repertoires in COVID-19. Clones were read by immunoSEQ multiplex PCR, and TCRdb kept only the in-frame ones, dropping some. The sample includes about 250,000 clones, about 83% of them seen just once. V lost 1 base, J lost 4 bases, and 10 bases lay in between. The CDR3 sequence is 14 residues long. Germline CDR1 is SGHAT and CDR2 is FQNNGV. Source material: peripheral blood. This clonotype was sampled from a woman aged 40-49 years who had recovered from COVID-19. J is TRBJ1-1 and V is TRBV11-2; D is ambiguous. The CDR3 DNA reads as TGTGCCAGCAGCTTAGTTGTGACAAGCACTGAAGCTTTCTTT. Translating gives CASSLVVTSTEAFF.